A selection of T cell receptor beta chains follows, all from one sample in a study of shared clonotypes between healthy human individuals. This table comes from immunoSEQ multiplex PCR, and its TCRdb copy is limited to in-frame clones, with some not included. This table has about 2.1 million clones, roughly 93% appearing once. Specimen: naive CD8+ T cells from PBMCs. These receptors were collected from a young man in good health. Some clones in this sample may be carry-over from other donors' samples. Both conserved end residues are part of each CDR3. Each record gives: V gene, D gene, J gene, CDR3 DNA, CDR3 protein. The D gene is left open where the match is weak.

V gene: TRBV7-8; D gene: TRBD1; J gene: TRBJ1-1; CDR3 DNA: TGTGCCAGCAGCCCCAGACAGGGGATGGGCACTGAAGCTTTCTTT; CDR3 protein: CASSPRQGMGTEAFF
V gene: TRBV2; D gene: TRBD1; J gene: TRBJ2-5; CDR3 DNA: TGTGCCAGCAGTGAATGGGGTCCAGGGGGCGTTGAGACCCAGTACTTC; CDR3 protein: CASSEWGPGGVETQYF
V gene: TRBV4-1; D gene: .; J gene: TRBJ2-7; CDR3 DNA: TGCGCCAGCAGCCGGGCCCGGGACGGGAGATCCTACGAGCAGTACTTC; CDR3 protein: CASSRARDGRSYEQYF
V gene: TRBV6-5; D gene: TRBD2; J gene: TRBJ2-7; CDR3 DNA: TGTGCCAGCAGTTACGGGGGGGGTAGCTACGAGCAGTACTTC; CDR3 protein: CASSYGGGSYEQYF
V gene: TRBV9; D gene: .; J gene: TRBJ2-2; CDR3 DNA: TGTGCCAGCAGCGATCCAGGGGTTACCGGGGAGCTGTTTTTT; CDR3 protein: CASSDPGVTGELFF
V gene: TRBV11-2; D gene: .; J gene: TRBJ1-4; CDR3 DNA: TGTGCCAGCAGCTTCCCTCCGGACAGAAGGAATGAAAAACTGTTTTTT; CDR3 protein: CASSFPPDRRNEKLFF
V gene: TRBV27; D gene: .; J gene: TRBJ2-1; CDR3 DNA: TGTGCCAGCAGTATGAACCGGGGACAAGGAGCGGTCTACAATGAGCAGTTCTTC; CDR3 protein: CASSMNRGQGAVYNEQFF
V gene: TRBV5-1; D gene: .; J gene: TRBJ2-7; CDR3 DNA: TGCGCCAGCAACTTCGGGCGGAGCTCCTACGAGCAGTACTTC; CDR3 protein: CASNFGRSSYEQYF
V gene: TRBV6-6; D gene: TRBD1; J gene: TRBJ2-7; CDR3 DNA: TGTGCCAGCAGTTACCGGGGACAGGGGGCGGGCGAGCAGTACTTC; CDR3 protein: CASSYRGQGAGEQYF
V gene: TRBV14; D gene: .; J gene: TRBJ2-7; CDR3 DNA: TGTGCCAGCAGCAAAGAACCGGGACACAACTTTTACGAGCAGTACTTC; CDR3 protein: CASSKEPGHNFYEQYF
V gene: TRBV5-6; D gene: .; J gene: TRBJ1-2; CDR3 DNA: TGTGCCAGCAGCCCCCCGGGTTGGAAGGAGCAACCTAACTATGGCTACACCTTC; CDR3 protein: CASSPPGWKEQPNYGYTF